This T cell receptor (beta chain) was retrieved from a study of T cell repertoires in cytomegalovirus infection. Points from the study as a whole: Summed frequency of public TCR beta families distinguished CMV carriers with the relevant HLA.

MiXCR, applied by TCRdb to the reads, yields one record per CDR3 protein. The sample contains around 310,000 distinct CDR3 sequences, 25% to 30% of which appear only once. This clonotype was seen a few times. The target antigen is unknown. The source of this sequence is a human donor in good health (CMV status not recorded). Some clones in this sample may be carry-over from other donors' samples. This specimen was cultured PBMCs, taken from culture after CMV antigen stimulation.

CDR3 loop: CASSFLGYSNQPQHF. CDR3 nucleotide sequence: TGTGCCAGCAGTTTCCTGGGCTATAGCAATCAGCCCCAGCATTTT. J is TRBJ1-5 and V is TRBV2; D not resolved. The CDR3 is 15 amino acids. Germline CDR1 reads SNHLY; CDR2 reads FYNNEI. V was pared by 5 bases and J by 0 bases, with 11 bases between.